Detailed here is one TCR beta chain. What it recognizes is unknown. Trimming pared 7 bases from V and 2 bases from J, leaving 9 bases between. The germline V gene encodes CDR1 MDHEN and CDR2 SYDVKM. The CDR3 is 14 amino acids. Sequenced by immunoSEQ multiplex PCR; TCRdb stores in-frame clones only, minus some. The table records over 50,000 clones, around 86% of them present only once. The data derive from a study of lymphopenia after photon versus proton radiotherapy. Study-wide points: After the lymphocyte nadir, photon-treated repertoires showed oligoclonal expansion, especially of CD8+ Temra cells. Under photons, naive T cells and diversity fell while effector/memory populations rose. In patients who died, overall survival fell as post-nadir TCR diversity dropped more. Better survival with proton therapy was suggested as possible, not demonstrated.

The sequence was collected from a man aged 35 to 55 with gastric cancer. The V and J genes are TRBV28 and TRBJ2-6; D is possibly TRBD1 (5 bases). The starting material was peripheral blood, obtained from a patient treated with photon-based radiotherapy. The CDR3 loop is CASTLTAGANVLTF. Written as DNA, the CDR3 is TGTGCCAGCACCTTGACAGCTGGGGCCAACGTCCTGACTTTC.